The next 29 T cell receptor beta chains were all read from a single sample in a study of blood T cell repertoires in COVID-19. Assay used: immunoSEQ multiplex PCR; TCRdb lists only in-frame clones, some missing. The table records tens of thousands of clones, approximately 80% of them present only once. The sequencing input was peripheral blood. The receptors here all came from a man aged 70-80 years with COVID-19, enrolled during active disease.

In its sample, this clone was seen once. The chain combines TRBV5-6 with TRBJ2-1; 11 positions agree with TRBD2. This CDR3 region has 14 residues. Germline V gene data show CDR1 as SGHDT and CDR2 as YYEEEE. After removal of 4 bases from V and 7 bases from J, the junction contained 4 bases not matched to a gene. CDR3 in DNA: TGTGCCAGCAGCGAGACTAGCGGGACGAATGAGCAGTTCTTC. This gives the protein CASSETSGTNEQFF.

This clone is a singleton in its sample. V is TRBV6-6 and J is TRBJ1-1; D is possibly TRBD1 (5 bases). The length of the CDR3 is 14 residues. In germline, CDR1 is MNHNY, CDR2 SVGAGI (reference sequence). The V and J ends lost 0 bases and 5 bases respectively, with 10 bases between them. CDR3 sequence (DNA): TGTGCCAGCAGTTACTCGGGGGGAGGAACTGAAGCTTTCTTT. Translated, it gives CASSYSGGGTEAFF.

This chain joins TRBV2 and TRBJ1-3, with D unresolved. The CDR3 length is 14 residues. Germline V CDR1 and CDR2: SNHLY, FYNNEI. The CDR3 loop is CTTRREGNGNTIYF. Here the CDR3 DNA reads TGTACCACGCGCCGGGAAGGGAATGGAAACACCATATATTTT.

The chain carries TRBV9 and TRBJ2-1; the match to TRBD2 covers 10 bases. V shed 0 bases, J shed 8 bases, and the junction held 2 bases outside the gene matches. The CDR3 loop spans 14 amino acids. Germline CDR1 SGDLS, CDR2 YYNGEE. CDR3 bases: TGTGCCAGCAGCGTAGAACTAGCGGGATATGAGCAGTTCTTC. Amino acids: CASSVELAGYEQFF.

The chain carries TRBV5-1 and TRBJ1-2; 9 bases match TRBD1. This CDR3 comprises 18 residues. Per germline, CDR1 SGHRS and CDR2 YFSETQ. V shed 0 bases and J 8 bases; nucleotides not matched to a gene: 17. CDR3 amino acids: CASSLAPTGTGLGRGYTF. CDR3 in DNA: TGCGCCAGCAGCTTGGCCCCAACAGGGACAGGGCTCGGGAGGGGCTACACCTTC.

The CDR3: CASSSDPGQGSFGIQYF. In DNA, the CDR3 is TGTGCCAGCAGCTCTGACCCGGGACAGGGGTCATTTGGCATTCAGTACTTC. This chain uses TRBV5-4 with TRBJ2-4; 10 bases fit TRBD1. CDR3 size: 17 residues. CDR1 is SGHNT, CDR2 YYREEE, per germline (reference sequence). The ends lost 3 bases at V and 9 bases at J; junction bases unmatched: 15.

The chain combines TRBV30 with TRBJ2-2; D unresolved. The CDR3 spans 13 residues. CDR1 GTSNPN and CDR2 SVGIG come from the germline V gene (reference sequence). The V and J ends lost 0 bases and 5 bases respectively, with 7 bases between them. The CDR3 region is CAWSVMATGELFF. The CDR3 DNA reads as TGTGCCTGGAGTGTAATGGCTACCGGGGAGCTGTTTTTT.

The chain recombines TRBV12-2 with TRBJ2-3; the D call TRBD2 from the table was never checked on the DNA. TRBV12-2 is described as a pseudogene. The CDR3 consists of 19 residues. The CDR3: CASRLNASREGRGTDTQYF. The CDR3 DNA sequence: TGTGCAAGTCGCTTAAACGCCAGCAGGGAGGGAAGGGGAACAGATACGCAGTATTTT.

The chain combines TRBV7-6 with TRBJ1-3; possible D gene TRBD1, 5 bases. Germline CDR1 is SGHVS and CDR2 is FNYEAQ. V lost 2 bases to trimming and J lost 1 base, with 12 bases between them. CDR3 length: 16 residues. The CDR3 here is CASSLSSGLSGNTIYF. Written as DNA, the CDR3 is TGTGCCAGCAGCTTAAGTTCAGGGTTGTCTGGAAACACCATATATTTT.

The chain links TRBV6-6 to TRBJ1-2; D perhaps matches TRBD1 (5 bases). From germline, CDR1 is MNHNY and CDR2 SVGAGI (reference sequence). V lost 2 bases, J lost 5 bases, and 12 bases lay in between. The CDR3 spans 14 residues. CDR3 DNA: TGTGCCAGCAGTTACGGCGGGGGTTGGTATGGCTACACCTTC. Protein sequence: CASSYGGGWYGYTF.

This clone was recorded at least ten times. J is TRBJ1-1 and V is TRBV11-2; no clear D. In germline, CDR1 is SGHAT, CDR2 FQNNGV. V lost 6 bases and J lost 10, with 18 bases in between. This CDR3 has 13 residues. The CDR3 region has the DNA TGTGCCAGCAGTCCGGGAGTGAGGGAAGCAGCTTTCTTT. Encoded protein: CASSPGVREAAFF.

This chain links TRBV19 with TRBJ1-2, with 10 bases lining up with TRBD1. The CDR3 covers 18 residues. J lost 0 bases, V lost 4 bases, and 11 bases had no gene match. Germline-derived CDR1 and CDR2 are LNHDA and SQIVND (reference sequence). The CDR3 sequence: CASSKDRDRGKANYGYTF. The DNA for the CDR3 is TGTGCCAGTAGTAAGGACCGGGACAGGGGAAAAGCTAACTATGGCTACACCTTC.

The V and J genes are TRBV7-9 and TRBJ1-6, with D unresolved. CDR1 and CDR2 (germline): SEHNR, FQNEAQ (reference sequence). The CDR3 loop spans 15 amino acids. The germline V and J ends were trimmed by 2 bases and 7 bases, with 12 bases remaining between them. This CDR3 reads CASSLMSGGNSPLHF. The CDR3 nucleotides read TGTGCCAGCAGCTTAATGAGCGGTGGCAATTCACCCCTCCACTTT.

This clone was seen at least ten times. The chain links TRBV29-1 to TRBJ1-4, with 7 nucleotides matching TRBD1. Germline CDR1 SQVTM, CDR2 ANQGSEA. Trimming cost V 6 bases and J 3 bases; bases outside gene matches: 4. The CDR3 runs to 13 residues. This CDR3 reads CSVQQGSNEKLFF. CDR3 nucleotide sequence: TGCAGCGTGCAACAGGGGTCTAATGAAAAACTGTTTTTT.

This chain uses TRBV2 with TRBJ2-3, with 9 bases identical to TRBD1. The V gene's germline CDR1 is SNHLY and CDR2 FYNNEI. The V and J ends lost 5 bases and 0 bases, in that order; junction bases with no gene match: 3. The CDR3 covers 15 residues. The CDR3 DNA reads as TGTGCCAGCAGTCGACAGGGGGGGAGCACAGATACGCAGTATTTT. As protein: CASSRQGGSTDTQYF.

The chain carries TRBV7-8 and TRBJ2-2; 10 bases line up with TRBD2. This CDR3 contains 17 residues. V was pared by 5 bases and J by 3 bases, with 9 bases of the junction left unmatched. Per germline, CDR1 SGHVS and CDR2 FQNEAQ. The CDR3 nucleotides read TGTGCCAGCAGCATGCCGCGGCTAGCGGGAGACACCGGGGAGCTGTTTTTT. It translates to CASSMPRLAGDTGELFF. Full variable domain (outside the CDR3, taken from reference TRBV7-8 and TRBJ2-2): GAGVSQSPRYKVAKRGQDVALRCDPISGHVSLFWYQQALGQGPEFLTYFQNEAQLDKSGLPSDRFFAERPEGSVSTLKIQRTQQEDSAVYLCASSMPRLAGDTGELFFGEGSRLTVL.

The chain couples TRBV5-1 to TRBJ2-2, with D possibly matching TRBD1 (6 bases). Germline V gene lookup returns CDR1 SGHRS and CDR2 YFSETQ. V was cut by 0 bases and J by 6 bases, with 9 bases left in between. The CDR3 has 14 residues. DNA for the CDR3: TGCGCCAGCAGCTTGGCAGGGGCGGCCGGGGAGCTGTTTTTT. As protein: CASSLAGAAGELFF.

The chain links TRBV9 to TRBJ1-2; maybe TRBD1 (5 bases). CDR1 is SGDLS, CDR2 YYNGEE, per germline. The CDR3 is made up of 15 amino acids. Deletions cut 2 bases from V and 5 bases from J, with 16 bases between. In DNA form, the CDR3 reads TGTGCCAGCAGCGTTGGGGGGGTAGGAGGTTATGGCTACACCTTC. Its protein product is CASSVGGVGGYGYTF.

This chain connects TRBV2 to TRBJ2-7; D is perhaps TRBD2 (5 bases). CDR3 length: 15 residues. The germline V and J ends were trimmed by 3 bases and 4 bases, with 16 bases remaining between them. The germline V gene encodes CDR1 SNHLY and CDR2 FYNNEI. DNA for the CDR3: TGTGCCAGCAGTGATACTAGTTTTTCCCCATACGAGCAGTACTTC. The encoded protein is CASSDTSFSPYEQYF.

The chain employs TRBV19 and TRBJ2-7, with a tentative D call TRBD1 (6 bases). The CDR3 is 13 amino acids. Looked up from germline, CDR1 is LNHDA and CDR2 is SQIVND (reference sequence). The germline V and J ends were trimmed by 8 bases and 4 bases, with 15 bases remaining between them. CDR3 sequence (DNA): TGTGCCAGTGGCCTCGGGACAATATACGAGCAGTACTTC. It is translated as CASGLGTIYEQYF.

The chain couples TRBV27 to TRBJ1-5; a possible D gene is TRBD1 (6 bases). The CDR3 consists of 15 residues. Trimming left V 1 base short and J 5 bases short, with 12 bases between. Germline V lookup: CDR1 MNHEY, CDR2 SMNVEV (reference sequence). DNA for the CDR3: TGTGCCAGCAGTTTATGGGGACACTACGATCAGCCCCAGCATTTT. This gives the protein CASSLWGHYDQPQHF.

The chain couples TRBV29-1 to TRBJ2-2, with D perhaps matching TRBD2 (5 bases). Looked up from germline, CDR1 is SQVTM and CDR2 is ANQGSEA. The CDR3 has 12 amino acids. V lost 5 bases to trimming and J lost 4 bases, with 8 bases between them. Written as DNA, the CDR3 is TGCAGCGTTTTACTAGGCACCGGGGAGCTGTTTTTT. This codes for CSVLLGTGELFF.

V usage is TRBV20-1 and J usage is TRBJ1-5; the D is unclear. The germline V gene has CDR1 DFQATT and CDR2 SNEGSKA (reference sequence). V lost 3 bases to trimming and J lost 5 bases, with 14 bases between them. This CDR3 has 14 amino acids. In DNA form, the CDR3 reads TGCAGTGCTAGTAGCGCCCCGAGGGATCAGCCCCAGCATTTT. This codes for CSASSAPRDQPQHF.

In this sample, this clone turned up a few times. As DNA, the CDR3 is TGTGCCATCTTGGGACAGGCTAACACTGAAGCTTTCTTT. This translates into CAILGQANTEAFF. This chain uses TRBV28 with TRBJ1-1, with 8 bases identical to TRBD1. Germline lookup yields CDR1 MDHEN and CDR2 SYDVKM. The length of the CDR3 is 13 residues. V was pared by 10 bases and J by 2 bases, with 6 bases of the junction left unmatched.

The chain uses TRBV2 and TRBJ2-1, with 14 positions matching TRBD2. The CDR3 is 20 amino acids. Germline values: CDR1 SNHLY, CDR2 FYNNEI. The V segment lost 5 bases and the J segment 1 base; nucleotides outside the gene matches: 13. The DNA for the CDR3 is TGTGCCAGCAGTAAGTTTCTGGGACTAGCGGGAGAATCGTCCTACAATGAGCAGTTCTTC. Translating it yields CASSKFLGLAGESSYNEQFF.

This sequence joins TRBV2 and TRBJ2-5; D gene ambiguous. The CDR3 consists of 12 residues. Germline V gives CDR1 SNHLY, CDR2 FYNNEI. V lost 4 bases, J lost 5 bases, and 8 bases lay in between. The CDR3 DNA sequence: TGTGCCAGCAGTGGAAGCAGGGAGACCCAGTACTTC. It yields the protein CASSGSRETQYF.

The chain employs TRBV6-5 and TRBJ2-5; 7 bases fit TRBD2. The germline V gene encodes CDR1 MNHEY and CDR2 SVGAGI. This CDR3 has 12 amino acids. Unmatched junction bases numbered 7, after V lost 8 bases and J lost 7 bases. CDR3 DNA: TGTGCCAGCGCGGGGGACGGTGGGACCCAGTACTTC. This codes for CASAGDGGTQYF.

V gene TRBV6-2 or TRBV6-3 combines with J gene TRBJ2-2; 9 positions agree with TRBD2. Germline V gene sequence: CDR1 MNHEY, CDR2 SVGEGT. This CDR3 region has 18 residues. Losses at the gene ends were 3 bases for V and 1 base for J; bases not matched to a gene: 9. The DNA for the CDR3 is TGTGCCAGCAGTTATGTGGCGGGAGGGCCGGTGAACACCGGGGAGCTGTTTTTT. This gives the protein CASSYVAGGPVNTGELFF.

The chain carries TRBV5-4 and TRBJ2-2; 14 positions match TRBD2. CDR3 length: 16 amino acids. The germline V gene encodes CDR1 SGHNT and CDR2 YYREEE (reference sequence). The J segment lost 8 bases and the V segment lost 4 bases, leaving 7 bases of the junction unmatched. The CDR3 DNA reads TGTGCCAGCAGCGAGGGACTAGCGGGAGATAGTGGGGAGCTGTTTTTT. Its protein product is CASSEGLAGDSGELFF. Variable domain in full (rest from reference TRBV5-4 and TRBJ2-2): ETGVTQSPTHLIKTRGQQVTLRCSSQSGHNTVSWYQQALGQGPQFIFQYYREEENGRGNFPPRFSGLQFPNYSSELNVNALELDDSALYLCASSEGLAGDSGELFFGEGSRLTVL.